The rows below give T cell receptor beta chains drawn from one sample of a study of blood T cells in healthy people across ages. TCRdb reprocessed the 5' RACE reads with MiXCR, giving one entry per CDR3 protein. Of just under 900,000 distinct CDR3 sequences in the sample, 29% were seen once. Sequenced sample: blood. The receptors shown here come from a woman of 80 years or more in good health. The CDR3 runs from the conserved cysteine through the conserved F or W. A D gene is named only where the DNA matches it firmly. A clone size is listed for some rows: how often the clone was seen (once, few, many), or a class if it is expanded.

D	V	J	size	CDR3	DNA
TRBD1	TRBV7-8	TRBJ2-5	many	CASSVDRVQETQYF	TGTGCCAGCAGCGTAGACAGGGTCCAAGAGACCCAGTACTTC
TRBD2	TRBV20-1	TRBJ2-3	many	CSAIQLAGGLTDTQYF	TGCAGTGCTATACAACTAGCGGGGGGACTCACAGATACGCAGTATTTT
TRBD1	TRBV7-2	TRBJ2-1	many	CASSLEGAVPYNEQFF	TGTGCCAGCAGCTTAGAGGGGGCAGTTCCCTACAATGAGCAGTTCTTC
TRBD2	TRBV10-2	TRBJ2-2	-	CASSGAGDPNTGELFF	TGCGCCAGCAGTGGGGCGGGGGACCCGAACACCGGGGAGCTGTTTTTT
-	TRBV7-9	TRBJ1-5	-	CAGSSLGLNQPQHF	TGTGCCGGCAGCTCCCTGGGTCTCAATCAGCCCCAGCATTTT
TRBD1	TRBV7-2	TRBJ1-1	-	CACSLRGQGGNTEAFF	TGTGCCTGCAGCTTACGTGGACAGGGCGGGAACACTGAAGCTTTCTTT
-	TRBV28	TRBJ2-5	many	CASSDTGPKQETQYF	TGTGCCAGCAGCGACACCGGGCCAAAACAAGAGACCCAGTACTTC
TRBD1	TRBV7-2	TRBJ2-5	many	CASSLGRTGQETQYF	TGTGCCAGCAGCTTAGGTCGGACAGGGCAAGAGACCCAGTACTTC
-	TRBV5-1	TRBJ2-1	many	CASSLAGAPSYNEQFF	TGCGCCAGCAGCTTGGCGGGGGCCCCCTCCTACAATGAGCAGTTCTTC
TRBD2	TRBV5-1	TRBJ2-7	-	CASSLSGRSNEQYF	TGCGCCAGCAGCTTATCCGGGAGGAGCAACGAGCAGTACTTC
-	TRBV12-3/TRBV12-4	TRBJ1-5	-	CASSLGWGRSSNQPQHF	TGTGCCAGCAGTTTAGGTTGGGGTCGGTCCAGCAATCAGCCCCAGCATTTT
-	TRBV10-3	TRBJ2-5	few	CAISGGQIQETQYF	TGTGCCATCAGTGGAGGACAGATCCAAGAGACCCAGTACTTC
TRBD1	TRBV7-6	TRBJ1-3	-	CASSYGTGGENTIYF	TGTGCCAGCAGCTACGGGACAGGAGGGGAAAACACCATATATTTT
-	TRBV28	TRBJ2-3	many	CASRGGSTDTQYF	TGTGCCAGCAGAGGCGGGAGCACAGATACGCAGTATTTT
-	TRBV3-1	TRBJ1-2	-	CASSFKVGTTYGYTF	TGTGCCAGCAGCTTCAAGGTCGGGACGACCTATGGCTACACCTTC
-	TRBV29-1	TRBJ1-1	-	CSVADGEMNTEAFF	TGCAGCGTTGCCGACGGGGAGATGAACACTGAAGCTTTCTTT
-	TRBV29-1	TRBJ1-1	-	CSVERVSRSGAFF	TGCAGCGTTGAAAGGGTATCGCGGAGTGGAGCTTTCTTT
-	TRBV6-2/TRBV6-3	TRBJ2-7	many	CASNRPDGPAKQYF	TGTGCCAGCAATCGCCCCGACGGACCCGCGAAGCAGTACTTC
-	TRBV5-5	TRBJ2-1	many	CASSLVGGPYIEQFF	TGTGCCAGCAGCTTGGTCGGGGGTCCTTACATTGAGCAGTTCTTC
TRBD1	TRBV6-1	TRBJ1-5	few	CASSDRGRNQPQHF	TGTGCCAGCAGTGACAGGGGGCGGAATCAGCCCCAGCATTTT
TRBD2	TRBV20-1	TRBJ2-1	many	CSARAASGGGSYNEQFF	TGCAGTGCTAGAGCCGCTAGCGGGGGGGGCTCCTACAATGAGCAGTTCTTC
-	TRBV5-1	TRBJ1-1	-	CASSFGAGWWNTEAFF	TGCGCCAGCAGCTTTGGCGCAGGGTGGTGGAACACTGAAGCTTTCTTT
TRBD2	TRBV11-2	TRBJ2-4	many	CASSALGGGNIQYF	TGTGCCAGCAGCGCCTTGGGGGGAGGGAACATTCAGTACTTC
-	TRBV20-1	TRBJ2-1	many	CSARTRPDNEQFF	TGCAGTGCTAGAACCCGGCCCGACAATGAGCAGTTCTTC
-	TRBV20-1	TRBJ1-6	many	CSVRGGENSPLHF	TGCAGTGTTCGGGGAGGGGAGAATTCACCCCTCCACTTT
-	TRBV7-7	TRBJ2-1	few	CASSFGTEDNEQFF	TGTGCTAGCAGCTTCGGGACTGAAGACAATGAGCAGTTCTTC
-	TRBV20-1	TRBJ2-3	few	CSASRRSTQYF	TGCAGTGCTAGTCGGCGATCTACGCAGTATTTT
-	TRBV6-4	TRBJ2-3	many	CASSERPGGARDTQYF	TGTGCCAGCAGTGAGCGGCCGGGGGGCGCGCGGGATACGCAGTATTTT
TRBD1	TRBV20-1	TRBJ1-1	-	CSAAGQELVVNTEAFF	TGCAGTGCCGCGGGACAGGAATTGGTAGTGAACACTGAAGCTTTCTTT
TRBD1	TRBV2	TRBJ2-3	-	CASSTRTGATDTQYF	TGTGCCAGCAGTACAAGGACAGGAGCCACAGATACGCAGTATTTT
-	TRBV20-1	TRBJ2-1	many	CSARDRGLVSFF	TGCAGTGCTAGAGACCGGGGGCTAGTCTCGTTCTTC
TRBD1	TRBV6-2/TRBV6-3	TRBJ2-6	many	CASSYAGQGKAASGANVLTF	TGTGCCAGCAGTTACGCCGGACAGGGGAAGGCGGCATCTGGGGCCAACGTCCTGACTTTC
TRBD1	TRBV11-2	TRBJ1-6	many	CASSSRDRVYSPLHF	TGTGCCAGCAGCTCCCGGGACAGGGTGTATTCACCCCTCCACTTT
-	TRBV20-1	TRBJ1-6	-	CSARSRSDNSPLHF	TGCAGTGCTAGATCTCGGAGCGATAATTCACCCCTCCACTTT
TRBD1	TRBV2	TRBJ2-2	-	CASGGQANTGELFF	TGTGCCAGCGGGGGACAGGCTAACACCGGGGAGCTGTTTTTT
TRBD1	TRBV7-9	TRBJ1-4	many	CASSLRTGLKNEKLFF	TGTGCCAGCAGCCTCCGGACAGGGTTGAAGAATGAAAAACTGTTTTTT
-	TRBV20-1	TRBJ1-2	-	CSAVQVTGLEGYTF	TGCAGTGCGGTACAGGTCACAGGGCTGGAAGGCTACACCTTC
TRBD2	TRBV5-1	TRBJ2-3	-	CASSLGGLAGGSSTDAQYF	TGCGCCAGCAGCTTGGGCGGACTAGCGGGTGGATCTAGTACAGATGCGCAGTATTTT
-	TRBV24-1	TRBJ2-5	-	CATSDLVPGRGETQYF	TGTGCCACCAGTGATTTGGTACCTGGGCGAGGAGAGACCCAGTACTTC
-	TRBV6-2/TRBV6-3	TRBJ1-2	many	CASSYSRGRGGYGYTF	TGTGCCAGCAGTTACTCTCGGGGCCGCGGAGGATATGGCTACACCTTC
-	TRBV6-6	TRBJ1-2	many	CASSYSGGIGYGYTF	TGTGCCAGCAGTTACTCGGGGGGCATAGGATATGGCTACACCTTC
-	TRBV6-2/TRBV6-3	TRBJ2-7	-	CASRETGRVAYEQYF	TGTGCCAGCAGAGAGACAGGGAGGGTCGCCTACGAGCAGTACTTC